The 3 T cell receptor beta chains listed next were all sequenced from one sample in a study of shared clonotypes between healthy human individuals. Only in-frame clones appear in the TCRdb table, and some are missing; sequencing was by immunoSEQ multiplex PCR. The sample holds roughly 890,000 clones, about 91% seen once. Naivety among CD8 cells was defined by CD45RO negativity and positive CCR7 selection, thereby excluding terminally differentiated effector memory CD45RA+ cells. The sequenced sample was naive CD8+ T cells sorted from blood. These receptors came from a man aged 25 to 40 in good health.

The chain has TRBV7-2 and TRBJ2-7; 10 bases map to TRBD2. The CDR3 is made up of 16 amino acids. The germline CDR1 and CDR2 sequences are SGHTA and FQGNSA. Trimming at V came to 5 bases and at J to 2 bases, leaving 9 bases not matched to a gene. The CDR3 here is CASSTLAGPYPYEQYF. As DNA, the CDR3 is TGTGCCAGCAGCACACTAGCGGGACCGTATCCCTACGAGCAGTACTTC.

This chain connects TRBV15 to TRBJ1-5; 11 positions match TRBD1. Germline V gene lookup returns CDR1 LNHNV and CDR2 YYDKDF (reference sequence). Trimming cost V 4 bases and J 6 bases; bases outside gene matches: 5. CDR3 length equals 15 residues. The CDR3 is CATSKDRGLSQPQHF. DNA for the CDR3: TGTGCCACCAGCAAGGACAGGGGGCTTTCTCAGCCCCAGCATTTT.

This clone was seen a single time. The V call is TRBV7-6, the J call TRBJ2-1, with 9 bases identical to TRBD1. J gave up 3 bases and V 5 bases, and 5 bases lay outside the gene matches. This CDR3 spans 15 amino acids. Germline V CDR1 and CDR2: SGHVS, FNYEAQ. The CDR3 spells CASSPYRGLYNEQFF. The CDR3 coding sequence is TGTGCCAGCAGCCCATACAGGGGGCTCTACAATGAGCAGTTCTTC.